This paragraph reports one T cell receptor beta chain. This sample was taken from a study of blood T cell repertoires in COVID-19. The wider study: Italy, Spain and the United States were the sources of the convalescent and acute COVID-19 samples. PBMCs, B-cell-depleted T cells, or T cells provided the cDNA or gDNA that made up the material.

This table comes from immunoSEQ multiplex PCR, and its TCRdb copy is limited to in-frame clones, with some not included. This table holds a few hundred thousand clones, 89% found once. One Seattle source followed patients from active infection through their disease course. Germline V gene sequence: CDR1 MDHEN, CDR2 SYDVKM. Trimming removed 5 bases at V and 6 bases at J, with 19 bases between. The CDR3 extends over 15 amino acids. Sequencing was done on a sample of peripheral blood. The gene calls are TRBV28 and TRBJ1-2, with a possible D match to TRBD1 (6 bases). This receptor was identified in a woman aged 30 to 39 with COVID-19, enrolled during active disease. CDR3 DNA: TGTGCCAGCAGTCCACCCAGGGGAGGGGTTGATGGCTACACCTTC. Its protein is CASSPPRGGVDGYTF.